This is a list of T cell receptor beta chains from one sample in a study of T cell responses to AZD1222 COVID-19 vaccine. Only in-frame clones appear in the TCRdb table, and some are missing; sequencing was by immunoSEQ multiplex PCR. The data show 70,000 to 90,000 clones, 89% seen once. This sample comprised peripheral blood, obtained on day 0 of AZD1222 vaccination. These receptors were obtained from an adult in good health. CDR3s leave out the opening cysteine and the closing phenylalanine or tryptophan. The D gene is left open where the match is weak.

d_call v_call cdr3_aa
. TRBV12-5 ASGLQFGVYGYT
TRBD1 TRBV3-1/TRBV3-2 ASSQEGQYNQPQH
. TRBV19 ASGRGRVPPNEQF
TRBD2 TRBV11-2 ASSLGVGAKRGVNEQF
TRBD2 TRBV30 AWSRDFGGGEQY
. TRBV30 AFGGQYNSPLH
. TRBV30 AWRGPGLSGANVLT
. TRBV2 ASSGTYAVESGELF
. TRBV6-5 ASSYRRSGVTYEQY
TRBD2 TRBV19 ASSFPPSPGLAPLLETQY
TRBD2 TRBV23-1 ASSPPQVAGGLNEQF
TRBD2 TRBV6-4 ASSDSSGGGSGANVLT
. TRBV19 ASSRQSNSPLH
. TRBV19 ASSMGAGNTEAF
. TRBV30 AWSPRRYTGELF
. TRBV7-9 ASSLDRDTGNTIY
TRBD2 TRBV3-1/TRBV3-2 ASSHSLIAGAPDTQY
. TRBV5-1 ASSPTVNQPQH
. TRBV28 ASSPPGIAKNIQY
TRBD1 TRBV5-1 ASSRTGGNTYEQY
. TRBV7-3 ASSFDGGGEQF
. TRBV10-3 AISAARASYNEQF
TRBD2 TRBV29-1 SVTTSDYNEQF
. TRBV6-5 ASRSDTEQF
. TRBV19 ASRYKSSYNSPLH
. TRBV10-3 AISEGIDSTWAQH
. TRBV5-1 ASSLNPGYGYT
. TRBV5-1 ASSLEGRGRTEAF
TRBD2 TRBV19 ASSKREAHEQY
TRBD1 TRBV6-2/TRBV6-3 ASSYFDGQEETQY
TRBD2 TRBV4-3 ASSQVGGGGANEQY
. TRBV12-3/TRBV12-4 ASSMGRPTEAF
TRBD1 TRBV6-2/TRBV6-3 ASSYRDSYGYT
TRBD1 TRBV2 ASRGNAGQGTNTEAF
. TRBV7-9 ASSPLTSELDEQF
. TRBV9 ASSVGNTIY
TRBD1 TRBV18 ASSPPVGTGYSPLH
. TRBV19 ASITGGFDTEAF
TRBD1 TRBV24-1 ATSHRDSGGMNTEAF
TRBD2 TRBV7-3 ASSLGEGRWGTDTQY
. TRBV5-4 ASSLGWNTEAF